The entry below describes one TCR beta chain. Its antigen is not yet known. No base qualities exist here, and no much larger clone lies one base off it. The germline V and J ends show losses of 2 bases and 4 bases respectively, and no gene match explains 14 bases of the junction. The CDR3 sequence holds 18 residues, the cysteine and phenylalanine included. Only CDR3 DNA remains: 54 bases, in frame from the first base. From a lookup of the germline V gene (reference sequence), CDR1 and CDR2 are SGHKS and YYEKEE. The data belong to a study of graft-versus-host responses after intestinal transplantation (dated by TCRdb to about 2021). The study in broad terms: The transplants that recipients got were multivisceral, liver-intestinal, or isolated intestinal. The cohort enrolled about two dozen intestinal transplant recipients including one retransplant, and 3 patients lacking pretransplant specimens were excluded. Rather than being sequenced by the commercial service, samples from a few later patients were sequenced in-house on an Illumina MiSeq and processed with MiXCR. After intestinal transplantation, graft-versus-host and host-versus-graft alloreactive T cell clones were followed in the graft, circulation and bone marrow using bulk TCR-beta CDR3 sequencing. Anti-thymocyte globulin induction was given to all recipients, followed by maintenance tacrolimus and steroids for around three years. To identify alloreactive clones, pre-transplant mixed lymphocyte reaction products were sequenced and then compared with unstimulated pre-transplant donor and recipient T cells. Donor T cell macrochimerism was defined as a peak of at least 4% donor T cells among recipient peripheral blood mononuclear cells.

On the study overall, not on this receptor specifically: In patients with donor T cell macrochimerism, the allografts had high GvH to HvG T cell clonal ratios. The conclusions were limited by the relatively low number and heterogeneity of the intestinal transplant patients. Early after transplant, peak levels of circulating GvH clones were associated with declines in HvG clones. GvH clones were detected in recipient bone marrow, and some of these GvH clones were observed earlier in ileal mucosa or blood, consistent with an intestinal mucosal origin.

The time point label for this specimen denotes: cells obtained before transplantation from donor or recipient. CD3+CD4+ and CD3+CD8+ populations were FACS-sorted from unstimulated pre-transplant donor and recipient cells taken from spleen or lymph nodes. Preparation of the library involved the immunoSEQ multiplex PCR assay. In most patients, genomic DNA was isolated using the Qiagen DNeasy Blood and Tissue Kit and sent frozen to Adaptive Biotechnologies for TCR sequencing. For most patients, high-throughput TCR-beta CDR3 sequencing of genomic DNA was performed by Adaptive Biotechnologies. Turning to the authors' computational methods: TCR sequencing data were retrieved from Adaptive's ImmunoSEQ software for around 19 patients, whereas three other patients were processed with MiXCR and VDJtools. To correct CD4 versus CD8 sorting errors, sequences present in both subsets at a frequency ratio below 5:1 were removed. CDR3 nucleotide sequences shared between donor and recipient were removed because their origin could not be assigned. To count as alloreactive, a clone needed at least 2-fold expansion over unstimulated cells and a minimum CFSE-low frequency of 0.002% (template counts) or 0.001% (read counts). Clones were considered mappable if detected in sequenced pre-transplant spleen, lymph node, or MLR CFSE-low populations of the donor or recipient. Cumulative frequency of alloreactive clones was calculated as a percentage of all sequences weighted by copy number. In TCRdb, the immuneACCESS table is reduced to in-frame sequences with V and J assigned. These tables do not hold every clone; where another copy was compared, an unresolved V gene accounts for under half, and the others remain unexplained. V and J calls and clone size are copied from that table; D and trimming were computed from the DNA. This sample gives 90,000 to 150,000 clones in total; 85% to 95% of them show up just once. The top ten clones comprise over 2.5% of the sample.

The sample was unstimulated CD8+ T cells sorted from spleen or lymph node cells, taken before intestinal transplant. The rearrangement joined TRBV5-5 to TRBJ2-2; the central 7 bases match TRBD2. This sequence was found in a human donor who received an intestinal transplant. The base sequence is TGTGCCAGCAGCTTAAGGACTAGTTCCCTTCCGGGCACCGGGGAGCTGTTTTTT. This encodes CASSLRTSSLPGTGELFF.